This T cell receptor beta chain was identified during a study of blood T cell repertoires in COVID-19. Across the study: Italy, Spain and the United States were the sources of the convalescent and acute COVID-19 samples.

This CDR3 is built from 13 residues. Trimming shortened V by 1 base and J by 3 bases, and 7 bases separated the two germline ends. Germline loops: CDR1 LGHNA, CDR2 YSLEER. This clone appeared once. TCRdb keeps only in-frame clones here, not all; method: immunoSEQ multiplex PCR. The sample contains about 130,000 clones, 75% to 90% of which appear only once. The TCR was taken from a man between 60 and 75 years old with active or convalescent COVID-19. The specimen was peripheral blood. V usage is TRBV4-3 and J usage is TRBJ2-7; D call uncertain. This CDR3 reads CASSQGAVYEQYF. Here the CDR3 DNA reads TGCGCCAGCAGCCAAGGGGCAGTCTACGAGCAGTACTTC.